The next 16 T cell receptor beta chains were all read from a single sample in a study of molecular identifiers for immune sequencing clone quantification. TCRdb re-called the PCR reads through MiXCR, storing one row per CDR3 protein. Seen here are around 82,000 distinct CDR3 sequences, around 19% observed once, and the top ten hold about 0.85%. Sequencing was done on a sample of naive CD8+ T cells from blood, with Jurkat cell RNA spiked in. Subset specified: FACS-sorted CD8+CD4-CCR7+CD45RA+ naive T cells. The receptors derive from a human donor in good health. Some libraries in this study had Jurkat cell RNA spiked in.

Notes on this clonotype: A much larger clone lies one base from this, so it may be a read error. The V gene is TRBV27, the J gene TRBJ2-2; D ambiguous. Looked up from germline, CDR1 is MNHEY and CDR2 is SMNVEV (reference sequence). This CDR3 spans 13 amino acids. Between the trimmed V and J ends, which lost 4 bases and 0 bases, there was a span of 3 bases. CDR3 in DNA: TGTGCCAGCAGTTGGACGAACACCGGGGAGCTGTTTTTT. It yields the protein CASSWTNTGELFF.

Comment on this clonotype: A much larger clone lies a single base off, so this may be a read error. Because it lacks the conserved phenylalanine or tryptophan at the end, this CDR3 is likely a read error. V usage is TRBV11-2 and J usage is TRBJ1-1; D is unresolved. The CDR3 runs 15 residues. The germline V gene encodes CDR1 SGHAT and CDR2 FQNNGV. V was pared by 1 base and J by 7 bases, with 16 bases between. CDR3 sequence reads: CASSLVSGVEDEAFL. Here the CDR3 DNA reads TGTGCCAGCAGCTTAGTTTCCGGGGTAGAGGATGAAGCTTTCCTT.

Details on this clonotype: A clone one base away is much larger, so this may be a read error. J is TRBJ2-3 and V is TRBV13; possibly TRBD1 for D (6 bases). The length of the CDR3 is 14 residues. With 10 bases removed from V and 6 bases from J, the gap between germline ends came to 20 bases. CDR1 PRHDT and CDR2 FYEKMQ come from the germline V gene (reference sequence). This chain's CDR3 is CATIQGVGDDTQYF. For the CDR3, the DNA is TGTGCCACTATACAGGGAGTGGGTGATGATACGCAGTATTTT.

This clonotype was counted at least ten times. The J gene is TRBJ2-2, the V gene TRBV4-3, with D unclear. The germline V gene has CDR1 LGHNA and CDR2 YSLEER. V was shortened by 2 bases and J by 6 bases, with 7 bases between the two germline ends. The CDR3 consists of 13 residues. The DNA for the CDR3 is TGCGCCAGCAGCCAAAATGGGGCCGGGGAGCTGTTTTTT. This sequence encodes CASSQNGAGELFF.

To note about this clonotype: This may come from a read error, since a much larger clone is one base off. For the CDR3, the DNA is TGTGCCAGCAGTATAACCGGGGCAAAGCAGCGTTACGAGCAGTACTTC. Protein: CASSITGAKQRYEQYF. This chain joins TRBV6-2 or TRBV6-3 and TRBJ2-7; either TRBD1 or TRBD2 may fit D (5 bases each). V lost 5 bases and J 4 bases, leaving 21 bases between the germline ends. In germline, CDR1 is MNHEY, CDR2 SVGEGT. The CDR3 consists of 16 residues.

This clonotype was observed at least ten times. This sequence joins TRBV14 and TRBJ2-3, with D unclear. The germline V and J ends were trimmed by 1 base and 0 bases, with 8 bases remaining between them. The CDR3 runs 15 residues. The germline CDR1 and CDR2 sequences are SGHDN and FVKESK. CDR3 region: CASSQGSSSTDTQYF. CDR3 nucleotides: TGTGCCAGCAGCCAAGGTAGCTCTAGCACAGATACGCAGTATTTT. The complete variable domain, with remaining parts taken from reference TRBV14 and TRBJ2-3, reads EAGVTQFPSHSVIEKGQTVTLRCDPISGHDNLYWYRRVMGKEIKFLLHFVKESKQDESGMPNNRFLAERTGGTYSTLKVQPAELEDSGVYFCASSQGSSSTDTQYFGPGTRLTVL.

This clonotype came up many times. The CDR3 DNA follows: TGCAGTGCTAGTCGGGAGGCCCAAGGGGGCGAGCAGTACTTC. Amino acid sequence: CSASREAQGGEQYF. The chain employs TRBV20-1 and TRBJ2-7; D possibly corresponds to TRBD2 (7 bases). Trimming took 3 bases from V and 6 from J, leaving 18 bases between them. Looked up from germline, CDR1 is DFQATT and CDR2 is SNEGSKA (reference sequence). The CDR3 length is 14 residues.

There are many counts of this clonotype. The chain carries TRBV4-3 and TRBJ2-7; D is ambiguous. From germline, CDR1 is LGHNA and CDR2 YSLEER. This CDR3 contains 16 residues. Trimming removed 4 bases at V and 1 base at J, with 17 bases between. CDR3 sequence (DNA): TGCGCCAGCAGCCCAGACTCTACCGGACGGTCCTACGAGCAGTACTTC. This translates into CASSPDSTGRSYEQYF.

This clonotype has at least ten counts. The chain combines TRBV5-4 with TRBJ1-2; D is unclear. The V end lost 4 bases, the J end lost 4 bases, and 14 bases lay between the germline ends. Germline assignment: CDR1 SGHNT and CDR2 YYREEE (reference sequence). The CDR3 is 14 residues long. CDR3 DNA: TGTGCCAGCAGCCCCGAGTTGGACGGCTATGGCTACACCTTC. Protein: CASSPELDGYGYTF.

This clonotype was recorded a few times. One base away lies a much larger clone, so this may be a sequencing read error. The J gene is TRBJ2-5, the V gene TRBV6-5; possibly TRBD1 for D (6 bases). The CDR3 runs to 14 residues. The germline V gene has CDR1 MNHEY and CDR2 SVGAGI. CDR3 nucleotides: TGTGCCAGCAGTCCGACAGGAGGAGAAGAGACCCCGTACTTC. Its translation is CASSPTGGEETPYF.

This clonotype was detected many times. CDR3 nucleotides: TGTGCCAGCTGGACAGGGGCAACCAATCAGCCCCAGCATTTT. Protein product: CASWTGATNQPQHF. This chain connects TRBV6-6 to TRBJ1-5; 9 bases agree with TRBD1. Germline V gene sequence: CDR1 MNHNY, CDR2 SVGAGI (reference sequence). This CDR3 has 14 amino acids. V gave up 8 bases and J gave up 3 bases; unmatched junction bases: 5.

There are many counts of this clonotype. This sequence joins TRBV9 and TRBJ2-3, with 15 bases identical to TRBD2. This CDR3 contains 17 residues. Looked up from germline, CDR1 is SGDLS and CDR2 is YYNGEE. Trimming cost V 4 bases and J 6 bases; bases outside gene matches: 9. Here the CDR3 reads CASSILGLAGGRDTQYF. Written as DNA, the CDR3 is TGTGCCAGCAGCATCCTGGGACTAGCGGGGGGCCGGGATACGCAGTATTTT.

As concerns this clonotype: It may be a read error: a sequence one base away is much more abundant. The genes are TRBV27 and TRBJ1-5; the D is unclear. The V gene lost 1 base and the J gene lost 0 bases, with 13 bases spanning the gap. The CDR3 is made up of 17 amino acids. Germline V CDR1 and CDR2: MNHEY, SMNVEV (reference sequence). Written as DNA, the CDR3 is TGTGCCAGCAGTTTATACCCGTCAGAGAATAGCAATCAGCCCCAGCATTTT. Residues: CASSLYPSENSNQPQHF.

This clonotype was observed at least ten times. The DNA of the CDR3 is TGTGCCAGCAGCGGATTGGGAGAAACAGGGATGGGCAATCAGCCCCAGCATTTT. Encoded protein: CASSGLGETGMGNQPQHF. J is TRBJ1-5 and V is TRBV7-9; perhaps TRBD1 as D (6 bases). CDR1 is SEHNR and CDR2 is FQNEAQ in the germline V gene (reference sequence). This CDR3 comprises 18 residues. Trimming cost V 5 bases and J 2 bases, with 22 bases left between them.

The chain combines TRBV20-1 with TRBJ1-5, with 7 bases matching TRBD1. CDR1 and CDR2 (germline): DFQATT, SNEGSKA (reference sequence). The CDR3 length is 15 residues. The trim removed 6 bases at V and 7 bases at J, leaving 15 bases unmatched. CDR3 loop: CSARPERGHEQPQHF. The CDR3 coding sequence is TGCAGTGCGCGCCCGGAAAGGGGGCACGAACAGCCCCAGCATTTT.

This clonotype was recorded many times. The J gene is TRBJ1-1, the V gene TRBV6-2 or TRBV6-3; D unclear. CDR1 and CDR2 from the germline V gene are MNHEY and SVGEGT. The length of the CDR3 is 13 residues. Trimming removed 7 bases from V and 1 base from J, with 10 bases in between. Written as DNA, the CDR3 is TGTGCCAGCAAACTCACCGCGAACACTGAAGCTTTCTTT. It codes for CASKLTANTEAFF.